Presented here are 5 T cell receptor beta chains from one specimen sequenced in a study of regulatory T cells in long-lasting Graves disease. The time point here: persistent/refractory GD, antithyroid drugs over 5 years with positive TRAb. Generation of the TCR library employed RNA extracted from PBMCs. Both iRepertoire HTBI primers and Arm-PCR of CDR3 regions were used to build the TCR beta libraries. TCRdb re-called the multiplex PCR reads through MiXCR, storing one row per CDR3 protein. The sample carries 350,000 to 500,000 distinct CDR3 sequences, 20% to 25% recorded once. Sequenced here: peripheral blood mononuclear cells (PBMCs), sampled when the disease was refractory, from a patient treated with antithyroid drugs. The receptor source for this set is a female donor with Graves disease.

V and J are TRBV5-8 and TRBJ1-5; a weak D match, TRBD1 (5 bases). The CDR3 is 14 amino acids. Germline V gene lookup returns CDR1 SGHTS and CDR2 YDEGEE. Trimming left V 2 bases short and J 6 bases short, with 12 bases between. The CDR3 bases are TGTGCCAGCAGCTTCGGGGGGGTCAGTCAGCCCCAGCATTTT. Translation: CASSFGGVSQPQHF.

Many counts were recorded for this clonotype. V gene TRBV6-5 combines with J gene TRBJ2-2, with D hard to call. This CDR3 has 12 amino acids. Germline CDR1 reads MNHEY; CDR2 reads SVGAGI. The V and J ends lost 4 bases and 6 bases respectively, with 6 bases between them. CDR3 nucleotides: TGTGCCAGCAGTTTTAGTGCCGGGGAGCTGTTTTTT. Translated: CASSFSAGELFF.

This chain connects TRBV7-8 to TRBJ2-7; 12 positions match TRBD2. This CDR3 spans 14 amino acids. V trimming: 8 bases; J trimming: 6 bases; junction bases outside the gene matches: 8. In germline, CDR1 is SGHVS, CDR2 FQNEAQ. The CDR3 nucleotides are TGTGCCAGCGGCAAACTACTAGCGGGAGGCGAGCAGTACTTC. Its protein is CASGKLLAGGEQYF.

This clonotype was counted a few times. The gene calls are TRBV5-4 and TRBJ2-2; D remains ambiguous. CDR3 length: 14 amino acids. Germline V lookup: CDR1 SGHNT, CDR2 YYREEE (reference sequence). With 3 bases removed from V and 4 bases from J, the gap between germline ends came to 10 bases. In DNA form, the CDR3 reads TGTGCCAGCAGCTCTAAAGTAGGCACCGGGGAGCTGTTTTTT. Protein sequence: CASSSKVGTGELFF.

This clonotype was detected a few times. J is TRBJ2-2 and V is TRBV5-6; D possibly corresponds to TRBD1 (6 bases). V gave up 5 bases and J gave up 2 bases, with 13 bases separating them. This CDR3 has 15 residues. Germline V lookup: CDR1 SGHDT, CDR2 YYEEEE. The CDR3 is CASRSGTLNTGELFF. As DNA, the CDR3 is TGTGCCAGCAGATCCGGGACACTAAACACCGGGGAGCTGTTTTTT.